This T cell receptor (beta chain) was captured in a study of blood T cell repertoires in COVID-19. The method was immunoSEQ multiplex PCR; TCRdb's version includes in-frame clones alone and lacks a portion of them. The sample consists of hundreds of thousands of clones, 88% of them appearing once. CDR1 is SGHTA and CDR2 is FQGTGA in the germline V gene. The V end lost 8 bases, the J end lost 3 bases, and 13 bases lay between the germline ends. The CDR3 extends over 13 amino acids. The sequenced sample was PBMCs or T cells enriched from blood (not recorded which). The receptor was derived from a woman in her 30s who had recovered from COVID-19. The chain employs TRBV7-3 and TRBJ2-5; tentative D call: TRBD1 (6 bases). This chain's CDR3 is CASQGPGEETQYF. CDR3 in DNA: TGTGCCAGCCAGGGGCCAGGGGAAGAGACCCAGTACTTC.